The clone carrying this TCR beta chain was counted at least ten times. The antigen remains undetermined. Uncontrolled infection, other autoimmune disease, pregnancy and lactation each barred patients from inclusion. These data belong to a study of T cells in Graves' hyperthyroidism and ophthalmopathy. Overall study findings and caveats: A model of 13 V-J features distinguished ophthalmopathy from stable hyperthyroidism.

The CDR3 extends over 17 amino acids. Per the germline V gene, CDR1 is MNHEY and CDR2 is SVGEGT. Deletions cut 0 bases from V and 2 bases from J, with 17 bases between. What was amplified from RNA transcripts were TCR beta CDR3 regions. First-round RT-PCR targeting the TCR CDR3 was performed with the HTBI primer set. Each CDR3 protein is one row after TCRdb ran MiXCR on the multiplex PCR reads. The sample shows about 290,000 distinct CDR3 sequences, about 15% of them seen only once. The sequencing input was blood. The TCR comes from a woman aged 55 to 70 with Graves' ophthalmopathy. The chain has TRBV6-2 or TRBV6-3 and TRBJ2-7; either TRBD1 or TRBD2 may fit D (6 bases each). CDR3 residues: CASSYSIGTGRTYEQYF. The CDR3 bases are TGTGCCAGCAGTTACTCGATCGGTACAGGGAGGACCTACGAGCAGTACTTC.